This T cell receptor beta chain was retrieved from a study of vaccination and CD4 T cells after COVID-19 (dated by TCRdb to between 2021 and 2022). A note on the overall study: Convalescent patients had a positive SARS-CoV-2 result on nasal swab PCR, and of these patients, some ten had mild disease and one had severe disease. In the convalescent cohort there were six males and four females, among whom were two Hispanic individuals, seven Caucasians, two Asians and one multiracial person. Post-COVID blood samples were collected from convalescent patients a median of roughly 100 days after diagnosis, with a range of roughly 35 to 180 days. Culture stimuli were overlapping spike peptide pools from SARS-CoV-2 and from the common cold coronaviruses HCoV-NL63, HCoV-OC43 and HCoV-229E. In ten to eleven COVID-19 convalescent patients and 4 infection-naive healthy vaccine recipients, the spike-specific CD4+ TCR repertoire before mRNA vaccination was compared with the repertoire after mRNA vaccination. Two doses of either the Pfizer-BioNTech BNT162b2 vaccine (n=8) or the Moderna mRNA-1273 vaccine (n=2) were administered to participants. Control cultures used a CEFX viral epitope pool as positive control, an HIV-1 Nef peptide pool as negative control, or no peptide. Post-vaccine blood samples were obtained a median of roughly 75 days after the second vaccine dose, with a range of about 12 to 241 days.

From cysteine to phenylalanine, the CDR3 is 13 amino acids long. The only DNA kept is the CDR3, 39 bases in frame from the first base. CDR1 and CDR2 are drawn from the germline V gene: SNHLY, FYNNEI. Deletion took 3 bases off V and 4 bases off J, with a span of 9 bases between the germline ends. Of note for this clonotype: Its antigen remains undetermined. Base qualities are missing; no much larger clone stands one base away.

What the research found in general, with its limitations: The study included relatively few convalescent patients and did not analyze early timepoints after natural infection. Of the vaccine-specific clones found in convalescent patients, nearly all (304 of 307) were mono-reactive for SARS-CoV-2 spike instead of being cross-reactive with common cold coronaviruses. Among the post-vaccine SARS-CoV-2-reactive clones in convalescent patients, a median around 90% showed up only after vaccination, which suggests vaccine-specific priming. An increase in the median number of SARS-CoV-2-reactive clonotypes from approximately 21 after infection to about 39 after vaccination was observed, but the change was not found to be significant.

The library was made by PCR. DNA from cultured CD4+ T cells underwent TCR sequencing with the Oncomine TCR Beta short-read assay at the Johns Hopkins FTIC core. The QIAamp micro DNA kit was used to extract genomic DNA from the cultured CD4+ T cells. Oncomine TCR Beta libraries from cultured CD4+ T cells were pooled using unique dual indexes and sequenced on an Illumina iSeq 100. In the source study's methods: Non-productive sequences were removed, and CDR3s not starting with C, not ending with F or W, or shorter than 7 amino acids were discarded. The MANAFEST web application was used to identify antigen-specific clonotypes by comparing peptide-stimulated wells against reference wells and other culture wells. An FDR below 0.05, an odds ratio above 5, and a productive frequency above 0.1% in at least two of three replicate wells were required for clones to be considered positive. Cross-reactive clonotypes were defined as significantly expanded in both SARS-CoV-2 spike wells and at least one common cold coronavirus spike condition. Similarity between CDR3 sequences was evaluated in R version 3.6.1 using Levenshtein distances (stringdist) and unrooted phylogenetic trees (ape). The public sequencing data were trimmed at Q25 with fastp and processed into clonotypes with MiXCR by TCRdb, which kept only in-frame beta chains. Entries that share a CDR3 protein sequence are merged under the most common genes and DNA. What appears here as the V and J calls and clone size reflects TCRdb's work, not the paper's. This sample is represented by approximately 10,000 distinct CDR3 sequences; less than 80% of them were singletons. Of the sample, approximately 9% is held by the ten largest clones.

The treatment or condition label corresponds to: roughly 10-day PBMC culture with coronavirus spike peptide pools or control peptides (ViraFEST assay). The ViraFEST assay, used in the study, expanded antigen-specific T cells with peptide pools and then identified the expanded clonotypes through TCR sequencing. The positive SARS-CoV-2 PCR tests of the convalescent patients were dated from March to December 2020, before the Alpha, Beta and Delta variants emerged in the United States. PBMCs were cultured at approximately 2 million per well in IMDM supplemented with 5% human AB serum and about 9.5 IU/ml IL-2, with approximately 10 ug/ml peptide pools added. Half of the culture medium was replaced with fresh IL-2-containing medium on days 3 and 7. After about 11 days of culture, CD4+ T cells were isolated by negative selection using the EasySep CD4+ T cell isolation kit. Ficoll-Paque Plus gradient centrifugation was used to isolate PBMCs from whole blood, and the isolated PBMCs were then either used fresh or cryopreserved at -140C. Each culture condition was generally run in triplicate wells.

The receptor comes from a human donor who had recovered from COVID-19. What was sequenced was CD4+ T cells from blood, cultured in vitro. This sequence uses TRBV2 and TRBJ1-2; no D gene is confidently identified. The CDR3 amino acid sequence is: CASSETTPYGYTF. The DNA is as follows: TGTGCCAGCAGTGAGACCACTCCCTATGGCTACACCTTC.